The source of this TCR beta chain is a study of T-cell reconstitution after alpha-beta-depleted transplantation in children (dated by TCRdb to 2015 to 2016). About the study as a whole: Using TCR repertoire profiling, the study quantitatively followed how T-cell immune reconstitution unfolded in children after TCRalphabeta/CD19-depleted allogeneic hematopoietic cell transplantation. Paper-wide results and their limitations: The high TCRbeta diversity at day 60 in some patients was ascribed to recipient T cells and intrathymic progenitors that had survived conditioning. The frequencies of hyperexpanded clones fell over the following months, and after one year, T-cell counts and TCRbeta diversity were mostly attributed to newly produced T cells. About two months after transplant, the apparently early recovery of alphabetaT-cell counts reportedly depended on just several hundred clones that had expanded rapidly and came from non-depleted graft cells.

Libraries were constructed by PCR. Sequencer: Illumina HiSeq 2500. To normalize quantification of the TCRbeta repertoire, the TCR libraries were built with molecular barcoding that relied on unique molecular identifiers. TCRdb reanalyzed the raw reads on its own, using fastp at Q25 for trimming and MiXCR for clone calling, and kept in-frame beta chains. Every distinct CDR3 protein forms one entry, paired with its most common genes and DNA. Across this sample there are hundreds of thousands of distinct CDR3 sequences, with less than 15% seen only once. In total, the top ten clones hold 0.75% to 0.85% of the sample. The treatment or condition label here, explained by the study, means: allogeneic hematopoietic cell transplantation with graft depleted of TCRalphabeta T cells and CD19 B cells. The children who served as transplant recipients had been given grafts of TCRalphabeta/CD19-depleted allogeneic hematopoietic cells.

On this clonotype itself: Its antigen is not yet known. The sample holds no much larger clone one base away, and base qualities are not on file.

The trim is 5 bases for V and 5 bases for J, with a gap of 15 bases between the germline ends. Based on the germline V gene (reference sequence), the CDR1 and CDR2 sequences are MNHEY and SMNVEV. CDR3 length: 15 amino acids, cysteine to phenylalanine. Only the CDR3 portion is preserved as DNA: 45 bases, with reading frame beginning at the first base. The V gene is TRBV27 and the J gene is TRBJ2-2; confidence is insufficient to name the D gene. The starting material was PBMCs, obtained before TCRalphabeta/CD19-depleted stem cell transplant. The TCR originated in a girl under 10 years old with congenital amegakaryocytic thrombocytopenia, due to receive a stem cell transplant. Here is the DNA: TGTGCCAGCAGTGCAACCCTCTTCGTGACCGGGGAGCTGTTTTTT. This encodes CASSATLFVTGELFF.